A single sample gave rise to the 11 T cell receptor beta chains below, sequenced in a study of identical twins. TCRdb reprocessed the 5' RACE reads with MiXCR, giving one entry per CDR3 protein. The data show 750,000 to 950,000 distinct CDR3 sequences, approximately 13% seen once. The same specimen was also included in a second study, on yellow fever vaccine responses in identical twins.

Material: PBMCs. The receptor source for this set is a woman younger than 30 in good health.

A word on this clonotype: The germline gene is not matched at one end of the junction; a read error may be the cause. The CDR3 is CATSDRGYYNEQFF. CDR3 coding DNA: TGTGCCACCAGCGACCGGGGGTACTACAATGAGCAGTTCTTC. J is TRBJ2-1 and V is TRBV7-9; weak D call: TRBD2 (6 bases). Germline V lookup: CDR1 SEHNR, CDR2 FQNEAQ (reference sequence). The CDR3 consists of 14 residues.

The rearrangement joins TRBV15 to TRBJ2-7, with 8 bases aligning to TRBD2. Per the germline V gene, CDR1 is LNHNV and CDR2 is YYDKDF (reference sequence). V lost 3 bases to trimming and J lost 2 bases; unmatched junction nucleotides: 6. The CDR3 runs 15 residues. CDR3 nucleotide sequence: TGTGCCACCAGCAGGCCTACTAGCGGCGCCTACGAGCAGTACTTC. As protein: CATSRPTSGAYEQYF.

This clonotype was picked up many times. The genes are TRBV2 and TRBJ2-3; D is ambiguous. The CDR3 has 14 amino acids. Trimming shortened V by 4 bases and J by 1 base, and 9 bases separated the two germline ends. Germline V CDR1 and CDR2: SNHLY, FYNNEI. CDR3 bases: TGTGCCAGCAGTGGCGGTATACGCACAGATACGCAGTATTTT. Translated, it gives CASSGGIRTDTQYF.

This clonotype was recorded a few times. The V call is TRBV5-1, the J call TRBJ2-3; 7 nucleotides align to TRBD2. The ends lost 0 bases at V and 2 bases at J; junction bases unmatched: 6. The V gene's germline CDR1 is SGHRS and CDR2 YFSETQ. This CDR3 is 16 amino acids long. The CDR3 loop is CASSLGGSGFTDTQYF. The CDR3 coding sequence is TGCGCCAGCAGCTTGGGTGGTAGCGGGTTCACAGATACGCAGTATTTT.

This clonotype has only a few counts. The chain employs TRBV3-1 and TRBJ2-3, with a weak D call TRBD2 (6 bases). The V end lost 4 bases, the J end lost 1 base, and 15 bases lay between the germline ends. The CDR3 extends over 16 amino acids. Per the germline V gene, CDR1 is LGHDT and CDR2 is YNNKEL (reference sequence). CDR3 nucleotide sequence: TGTGCCAGCAGCCTCACGTCGGGGGTCGGCACAGATACGCAGTATTTT. It encodes CASSLTSGVGTDTQYF.

This clonotype was counted a few times. CDR3: CASSDRDKGLVLHEQFF. The CDR3 DNA is TGTGCCAGCAGCGACCGGGATAAAGGACTAGTGCTCCATGAGCAGTTCTTC. V is TRBV27 and J is TRBJ2-1; 7 positions match TRBD2. With 6 bases clipped from V and 8 bases from J, the junction kept 19 bases outside the gene matches. There are 17 residues in the CDR3. Germline V CDR1 and CDR2: MNHEY, SMNVEV (reference sequence).

This clonotype has more than one count but fewer than ten. This chain links TRBV12-5 with TRBJ1-1; maybe TRBD1 (5 bases). From germline, CDR1 is LGHNT and CDR2 FRNRAP. The CDR3 consists of 13 residues. The V gene lost 6 bases and the J gene lost 1 base, with 9 bases spanning the gap. In DNA, the CDR3 is TGTGCTAGTGGCCCCCAGGGGAACACTGAAGCTTTCTTT. Residues: CASGPQGNTEAFF.

This clonotype was recorded at least ten times. The rearrangement joins TRBV5-1 to TRBJ1-6; TRBD1 matches 8 bases. V trimming: 0 bases; J trimming: 8 bases; junction bases outside the gene matches: 4. The CDR3 is 15 residues long. CDR1 SGHRS and CDR2 YFSETQ come from the germline V gene. The CDR3 region has the DNA TGCGCCAGCAGCTTGGAGCAGGGGGCCGATTCACCCCTCCACTTT. This encodes CASSLEQGADSPLHF.

This clonotype showed up many times. The chain uses TRBV28 and TRBJ1-2; the D is unclear. Germline assignment: CDR1 MDHEN and CDR2 SYDVKM. V was shortened by 2 bases and J by 8 bases, with 9 bases between the two germline ends. The CDR3 is made up of 12 amino acids. The CDR3 spells CASSLEGWGYTF. CDR3 coding DNA: TGTGCCAGCAGTTTAGAGGGATGGGGCTACACCTTC.

This clonotype was detected only a few times. V is TRBV29-1 and J is TRBJ2-1, with 11 positions matching TRBD1. Germline CDR1 reads SQVTM; CDR2 reads ANQGSEA. The CDR3 is made up of 15 amino acids. J gave up 9 bases and V 7 bases, and 14 bases lay outside the gene matches. CDR3 nucleotides: TGCAGCGCTACCAGGGACAGGGGGATGCGGAGTGAGCAGTTCTTC. It specifies CSATRDRGMRSEQFF.

This clonotype was counted only a few times. This rearrangement joins TRBV7-6 to TRBJ2-3, with a weak D call TRBD2 (7 bases). With 1 base removed from V and 0 bases from J, the gap between germline ends came to 11 bases. The CDR3 spans 16 residues. From germline, CDR1 is SGHVS and CDR2 FNYEAQ. The CDR3 bases are TGTGCCAGCAGCTTAGGGGAGGGGGATAGCACAGATACGCAGTATTTT. It encodes CASSLGEGDSTDTQYF.